The following is a TCR beta chain sequence with its context. No antigen is known for it. Built from TCR beta cDNA, the libraries had unique molecular identifiers in them. Between about 1 and 10 million T cells gave rise to hundreds of thousands of cDNA molecules. TCRdb independently ran MiXCR on the PCR reads; one entry per CDR3 protein. The repertoire holds about 570,000 distinct CDR3 sequences, with around a third as singletons. Germline V lookup: CDR1 LNHNV, CDR2 YYDKDF (reference sequence). This CDR3 region has 14 residues. This sample stems from a study of post-analysis software for immune sequencing data. Study context: The patients showed relapsing-remitting, secondary progressive and progressive-relapsing multiple sclerosis courses.

Study outcomes and limitations: F measure grouped same-batch samples tightly together. There were roughly 5 TRBV segments more frequent in patients than controls, and TRBV5-6, TRBV5-1 and TRBV20-1 were among them. When compared against controls, multiple sclerosis patients showed significantly lower normalized Chao1 diversity.

This TCR was sampled from a girl aged 2-17 years with multiple sclerosis. This rearrangement joins TRBV15 to TRBJ2-7; D possibly corresponds to TRBD1 (6 bases). The J call may be incorrect, as the DNA end agrees better with TRBJ2-5. The sample taken for sequencing was blood. The CDR3 reads CATSRDLGGETQYF. In DNA, the CDR3 is TGTGCCACCAGCAGAGATTTAGGGGGAGAGACCCAGTACTTC.